This T cell receptor beta chain derives from a study of shared clonotypes between healthy human individuals. With respect to this clone: It may be a read error: a sequence one base away is much more abundant.

V gave up 3 bases and J gave up 5 bases, with 4 bases separating them. Germline CDR1 MDHEN, CDR2 SYDVKM. This CDR3 is built from 11 residues. Clones were read by immunoSEQ multiplex PCR, and TCRdb kept only the in-frame ones, dropping some. The sample holds over a million clones, about three quarters seen once. The chain links TRBV28 to TRBJ2-5; D ambiguous. Sequencing was carried out using memory CD4+ T cells sorted from blood. Specified subset: CD45RA-negative fraction. The clonotype originates from a man between 18 and 29 years old in good health. The CDR3 reads CASSFLETQYF. CDR3 nucleotide sequence: TGTGCCAGCAGTTTTCTGGAGACCCAGTACTTC. The full variable domain, rest sourced from reference TRBV28 and TRBJ2-5, is DVKVTQSSRYLVKRTGEKVFLECVQDMDHENMFWYRQDPGLGLRLIYFSYDVKMKEKGDIPEGYSVSREKKERFSLILESASTNQTSMYLCASSFLETQYFGPGTRLLVL.